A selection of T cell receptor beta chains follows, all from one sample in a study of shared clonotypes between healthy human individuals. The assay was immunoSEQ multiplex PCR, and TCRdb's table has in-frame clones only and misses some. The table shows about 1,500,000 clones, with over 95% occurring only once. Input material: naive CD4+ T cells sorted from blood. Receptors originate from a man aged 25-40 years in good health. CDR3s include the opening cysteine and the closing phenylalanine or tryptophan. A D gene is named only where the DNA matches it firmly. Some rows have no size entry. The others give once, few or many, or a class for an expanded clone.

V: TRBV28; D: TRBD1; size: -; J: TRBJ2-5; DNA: TGTGCCAGCAGTTCCGACAGGGGGCTATTAGGTTTAGGGGAGACCCAGTACTTC; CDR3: CASSSDRGLLGLGETQYF
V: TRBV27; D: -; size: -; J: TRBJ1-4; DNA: TGTGCCAGCAGTTTCAGGTTTAATGAAAAACTGTTTTTT; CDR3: CASSFRFNEKLFF
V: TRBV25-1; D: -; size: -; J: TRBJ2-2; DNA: TGTGCCAGCAGTGAATTAGTTACCGGGGAGCTGTTTTTT; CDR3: CASSELVTGELFF
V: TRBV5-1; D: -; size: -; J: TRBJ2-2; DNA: TGCGCCAGCAGCCCAGCTCCCCAGGGACCCGGGGAGCTGTTTTTT; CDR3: CASSPAPQGPGELFF
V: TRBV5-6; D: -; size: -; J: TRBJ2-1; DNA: TGTGCCAGCAGCTTCCGGGCAGCCAATGAGCAGTTCTTC; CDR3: CASSFRAANEQFF
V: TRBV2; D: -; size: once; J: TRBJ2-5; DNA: TGTGCCAGCAGCGGTCTAATAGCGGACGAAGAGACCCAGTACTTC; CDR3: CASSGLIADEETQYF
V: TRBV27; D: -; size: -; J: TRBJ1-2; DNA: TGTGCCAGCAGTTTGGCCCCCGGGGGGCAGAATGGCTACACCTTC; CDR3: CASSLAPGGQNGYTF
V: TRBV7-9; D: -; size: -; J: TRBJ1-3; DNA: TGTGCCAGCAGCTTAGGTGGTATAAGCTCTGGAAACACCATATATTTT; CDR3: CASSLGGISSGNTIYF
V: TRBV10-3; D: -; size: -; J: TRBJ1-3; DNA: TGTGCCATCCGGTTGTCGATCTCTGGAAACACCATATATTTT; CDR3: CAIRLSISGNTIYF
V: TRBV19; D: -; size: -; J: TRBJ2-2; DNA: TGTGCCAGCCAACAGGGACCCACCGGGGAGCTGTTTTTT; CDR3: CASQQGPTGELFF
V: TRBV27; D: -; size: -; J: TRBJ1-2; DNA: TGTGCCAGCAGTTTATTGGGGGGGCGCGACTATGGCTACACCTTC; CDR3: CASSLLGGRDYGYTF
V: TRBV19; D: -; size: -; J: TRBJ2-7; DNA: TGTGCCAGTATGGGATCCTACGAGCAGTACTTC; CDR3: CASMGSYEQYF
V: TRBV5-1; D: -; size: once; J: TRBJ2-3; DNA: TGCGCCAGCAGCGCTGTTCAGACCACAGATACGCAGTATTTT; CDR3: CASSAVQTTDTQYF
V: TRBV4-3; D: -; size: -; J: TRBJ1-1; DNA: TGCGCCAGCAGCCAAGATCTGGACAGTGAAGCTTTCTTT; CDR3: CASSQDLDSEAFF